The clone carrying this T cell receptor beta chain showed up many times. Its matching antigen is unknown. Time point described: newly diagnosed GD, antithyroid drugs for less than 3 months. The TCR library was prepared using RNA isolated from PBMCs. This specimen comes from a study of regulatory T cells in long-lasting Graves disease. As for the study in general: Those Graves' patients who were newly diagnosed had been on antithyroid drugs under 3 months. General study points: Thyroid tissue went unstudied; only peripheral blood was examined. Persistent disease was associated with favored TRBV28 usage and with favored use of TRBJ1-2 and TRBJ2-5.

CDR3 regions were amplified by Arm-PCR using iRepertoire HTBI primers to build TCR beta libraries. TCRdb fed the multiplex PCR reads into MiXCR, producing one record per CDR3 protein. The repertoire holds 400,000 to 550,000 distinct CDR3 sequences, with 16% as singletons. Trimming removed 5 bases at V and 5 bases at J, with 12 bases between. Germline CDR1 reads SGHTA; CDR2 reads FQGNSA. This CDR3 has 14 residues. These data were also filed under a second study, of T cells in Graves' hyperthyroidism and ophthalmopathy. Per that study: HTBI primers drove first-round RT-PCR of the TCR CDR3.

This receptor was identified in a woman aged 18-29 years with Graves disease. The V gene is TRBV7-2, the J gene TRBJ2-2; the D call may be TRBD1 or TRBD2 (5 bases each). The sequencing here drew on peripheral blood mononuclear cells (PBMCs), taken at new diagnosis, from a patient treated with antithyroid drugs. CDR3 bases: TGTGCCAGCAGCCCACGACAGCGGACCGGGGAGCTGTTTTTT. Amino acid sequence: CASSPRQRTGELFF.